The subject of this entry is one T cell receptor beta chain. The antigen is undetermined. The V end lost 2 bases, the J end lost 9 bases, and 17 bases lay between the germline ends. This CDR3 is built from 16 residues. Germline loops: CDR1 LGHNA, CDR2 YNFKEQ. Next came a second PCR, run for 7 to 11 cycles, which used a sample-barcoded 5' primer along with a J-beta primer mix. TCRdb reprocessed the 5' RACE reads with MiXCR, giving one entry per CDR3 protein. Of about 1.5 million distinct CDR3 sequences in the sample, approximately 43% were seen once. These data originate in a study of blood T cells in healthy people across ages. Whole-study results and caveats: Naive CD4+ cells and diversity were both higher in long-lived donors than in aged donors. Per million T cells, TCR beta diversity dropped roughly linearly as age increased.

The receptor was derived from a woman aged 18-30 years in good health. The sequencing sample was made of blood. The rearrangement uses TRBV4-2 and TRBJ1-6; D is uncertain. Here the CDR3 reads CASSQNPGSVGSPLHF. The CDR3 nucleotides read TGTGCCAGCAGCCAAAATCCCGGGTCGGTAGGTTCACCCCTCCACTTT.